The source of this T cell receptor (beta chain) is a study of blood T cell repertoires in COVID-19. Study context: Italy, Spain and the United States were the sources of the convalescent and acute COVID-19 samples.

Generated by immunoSEQ multiplex PCR, the TCRdb table keeps only in-frame clones and is missing some. Seen here are under 60,000 clones, 85% observed once, and the top ten hold roughly a tenth. The J segment lost 8 bases and the V segment lost 7 bases, leaving 10 bases of the junction unmatched. The CDR3 covers 14 residues. From germline, CDR1 is SGDLS and CDR2 YYNGEE. Sequencing input: peripheral blood. This rearrangement joins TRBV9 to TRBJ1-1; TRBD1 aligns across 11 bases. The sequence derives from a human donor in a cohort sampled during active COVID-19. The CDR3 region is CASSRGQGVAEAFF. Here the CDR3 DNA reads TGTGCCAGCTCGAGGGGACAGGGGGTCGCCGAAGCTTTCTTT.